This T cell receptor (beta chain) was sequenced during a study of spatial heterogeneity in lung cancer. TCRdb reanalysed the 5' RACE reads using MiXCR and keeps one entry per CDR3 protein. The sample holds tens of thousands of distinct CDR3 sequences; roughly an eighth are singletons and the top ten take 50% to 70%. Trimming shortened V by 3 bases and J by 11 bases, and 8 bases separated the two germline ends. The CDR3 spans 11 residues. Germline CDR1 and CDR2: MNHNS and SASEGT. Time point specified: sample taken at primary tumor resection. The study sequenced unsorted whole RNA from tumor, nontumor lung or frozen PBMC.

Specimen: PBMCs, collected at surgery. This clonotype originated in a male donor with early-stage non-small cell lung cancer. J is TRBJ1-5 and V is TRBV6-1; D not resolved. CDR3 bases: TGTGCCAGCAGTGAGTCTAGGGCCCAGCATTTT. Amino acid sequence: CASSESRAQHF.